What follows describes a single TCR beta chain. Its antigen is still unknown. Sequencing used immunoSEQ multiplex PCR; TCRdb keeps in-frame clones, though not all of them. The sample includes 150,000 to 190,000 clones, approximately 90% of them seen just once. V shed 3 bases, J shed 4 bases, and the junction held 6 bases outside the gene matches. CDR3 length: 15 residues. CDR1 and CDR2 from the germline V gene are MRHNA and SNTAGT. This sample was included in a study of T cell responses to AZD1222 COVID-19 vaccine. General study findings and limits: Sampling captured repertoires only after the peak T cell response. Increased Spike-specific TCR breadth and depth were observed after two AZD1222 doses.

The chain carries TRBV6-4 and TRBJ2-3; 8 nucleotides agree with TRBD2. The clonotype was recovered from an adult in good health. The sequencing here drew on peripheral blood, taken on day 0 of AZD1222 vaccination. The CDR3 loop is CASSEGSGSADTQYF. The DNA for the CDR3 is TGTGCCAGCAGTGAAGGGAGCGGGAGTGCAGATACGCAGTATTTT.